These T cell receptor beta chains were read from a single sample in a study of human T cells and chemical hapten exposure. TCRdb re-derived calls from the RACE reads in MiXCR, one entry per CDR3 protein. Altogether under 300,000 distinct CDR3 sequences are present, 8.6% being singletons, with the ten largest covering 2% to 2.5%. The sequences come from whole blood, collected in connection with sensitization to the hapten diphenylcyclopropenone (DPC). These receptors were collected from a woman in her thirties or forties with alopecia areata. Some clones in this sample may be carry-over from other donors' samples. CDR3s include the opening cysteine and the closing phenylalanine or tryptophan. Each record gives: CDR3 length, clone size, D gene, J gene, V gene, CDR3 DNA, CDR3 protein. A D gene is named only where the DNA matches it firmly. Not every row has a clone size; where given, it reads once, few, many or a size class.

16,many,TRBD2,TRBJ2-5,TRBV12-3/TRBV12-4,TGTGCCAGCAGTTTCTCGGCTAGCGGATTTGGAGAGACCCAGTACTTC,CASSFSASGFGETQYF
12,many,.,TRBJ2-7,TRBV7-2,TGTGCCAGCAGACCCGGCCCTAGTGAGCAGTACTTC,CASRPGPSEQYF
14,.,.,TRBJ1-1,TRBV29-1,TGCAGCGTTGAAGCTTGGGGGGTAAACACTGAAGCTTTCTTT,CSVEAWGVNTEAFF
14,many,.,TRBJ2-3,TRBV6-5,TGTGCCAGCAGTATACAGGGCCGGACAGATACGCAGTATTTT,CASSIQGRTDTQYF
14,.,.,TRBJ2-2,TRBV6-2/TRBV6-3,TGTGCCAGCATCCAGGGTAGTTTCACCGGGGAGCTGTTTTTT,CASIQGSFTGELFF
14,.,.,TRBJ1-5,TRBV20-1,TGCAGTGCTAGCCTCTTCGAGGAAAATCAGCCCCAGCATTTT,CSASLFEENQPQHF
13,many,TRBD2,TRBJ2-5,TRBV7-9,TGTGCCAGCCAGCGGGACGAATCGGAGACCCAGTACTTC,CASQRDESETQYF
16,many,TRBD1,TRBJ1-5,TRBV24-1,TGTGCCACCAGTGATTCCCGACAGGGGGGGGATCAGCCCCAGCATTTT,CATSDSRQGGDQPQHF
14,.,.,TRBJ2-2,TRBV5-1,TGCGCCAGCAGCTTGGTCGGGAGCGCCGGGGAGCTGTTTTTT,CASSLVGSAGELFF
12,.,.,TRBJ2-5,TRBV24-1,TGTGCCACCACCGGGCCCGGGGGGACCCAGTACTTC,CATTGPGGTQYF
15,few,TRBD1,TRBJ2-7,TRBV11-1,TGTGCCAGCAGCAGATGGACAGGGGGCGGGTACGAGCAGTACTTC,CASSRWTGGGYEQYF
15,.,TRBD2,TRBJ2-1,TRBV20-1,TGCAGTGCTAGAGATAGCGGGAGGGCTGTGGATGAGCAGTTCTTC,CSARDSGRAVDEQFF
18,.,.,TRBJ1-1,TRBV6-6,TGTGCCAGCAGTTTTACGGCCGGGACATCCTCCCGAAACACTGAAGCTTTCTTT,CASSFTAGTSSRNTEAFF
14,.,TRBD1,TRBJ2-7,TRBV7-2,TGTGCCAGCAGCGCAACCTGGGACAGGGGGGGGCAGTACTTC,CASSATWDRGGQYF
19,once,TRBD2,TRBJ2-5,TRBV6-5,TGTGCCAGCAGTTACTCGACAAGCGGGACACTAGCGGGAGGAGAGACCCAGTACTTC,CASSYSTSGTLAGGETQYF
16,.,.,TRBJ1-2,TRBV4-3,TGCGCCAGCAGCCAAGATACCAAGGGAAGGGACTATGGCTACACCTTC,CASSQDTKGRDYGYTF
14,few,.,TRBJ2-2,TRBV12-3/TRBV12-4,TGTGCCAGCCGACCCCTAGCGAACACCGGGGAGCTGTTTTTT,CASRPLANTGELFF
15,few,.,TRBJ1-2,TRBV7-2,TGTGCCAGCAGCTTAATCCCCGTCGCTAACTATGGCTACACCTTC,CASSLIPVANYGYTF
14,few,.,TRBJ2-7,TRBV7-9,TGTGCCAGCTCAGGGGTATACTCGTCCTACGAGCAGTACTTC,CASSGVYSSYEQYF
14,few,TRBD1,TRBJ2-3,TRBV20-1,TGCAGTGCTGAACCGGGACAGGGGTCAGATACGCAGTATTTT,CSAEPGQGSDTQYF
16,few,TRBD2,TRBJ2-1,TRBV6-2/TRBV6-3,TGTGCCAGCGTACTAGTACCGGGACTAGCGGGAGCGGAGCAGTTCTTC,CASVLVPGLAGAEQFF
15,few,TRBD1,TRBJ1-2,TRBV4-1,TGCGCCAGCACCGCCCAGGGGGCTGCAAACTATGGCTACACCTTC,CASTAQGAANYGYTF
16,.,TRBD1,TRBJ2-7,TRBV4-3,TGCGCCAGCAGCATGGAAACAGGGGGCGCATTCCACGAGCAGTACTTC,CASSMETGGAFHEQYF
13,.,.,TRBJ1-1,TRBV12-3/TRBV12-4,TGTGCCAGCAGTTTAGAGGTGAACACTGAAGCTTTCTTT,CASSLEVNTEAFF
14,few,.,TRBJ1-4,TRBV5-1,TGCGCCAGCAGCTTGTTCAGCGTTAGTGAAAAACTGTTTTTT,CASSLFSVSEKLFF
14,few,.,TRBJ1-3,TRBV7-9,TGTGCCAGCAGCTTAGAGGGAGGTGGAAACACCATATATTTT,CASSLEGGGNTIYF
14,.,TRBD2,TRBJ2-1,TRBV10-3,TGTGCCATCAGTGTAGCGGGCTCCTACAATGAGCAGTTCTTC,CAISVAGSYNEQFF
15,.,TRBD2,TRBJ2-1,TRBV6-6,TGTGCCAGCAGTGGTAGCGGGAGGGCCCTCAATGAGCAGTTCTTC,CASSGSGRALNEQFF
16,few,TRBD2,TRBJ2-1,TRBV28,TGTGCCACCCTATTCCCGGGACTAGCAGAGGGCAATGAGCAGTTCTTC,CATLFPGLAEGNEQFF
13,few,.,TRBJ1-1,TRBV28,TGTGCCAGCAGTTTCGAAGGTGGGACTGAAGCTTTCTTT,CASSFEGGTEAFF
13,few,.,TRBJ1-1,TRBV18,TGTGCCAGCTCACCACCGAGCCAGACTGAAGCTTTCTTT,CASSPPSQTEAFF
18,many,TRBD1,TRBJ1-1,TRBV5-1,TGCGCCAGCAGCGTGGTGGGAGGGGGCTACGGGATGAACACTGAAGCTTTCTTT,CASSVVGGGYGMNTEAFF
14,.,.,TRBJ1-4,TRBV12-3/TRBV12-4,TGTGCCAGCAGTTTCTCAGCAACTAATGAAAAACTGTTTTTT,CASSFSATNEKLFF
12,.,TRBD1,TRBJ1-4,TRBV6-5,TGTGCCAGCAAAGCGGGGACAGGGACACTGTTTTTT,CASKAGTGTLFF
14,few,.,TRBJ2-5,TRBV5-1,TGCGCCAGCAGCTTGGCCCGACCAGGGGAGACCCAGTACTTC,CASSLARPGETQYF
12,few,.,TRBJ1-1,TRBV29-1,TGCAGCGGCACAGGGTCGGGCACTGAAGCTTTCTTT,CSGTGSGTEAFF
12,.,.,TRBJ1-4,TRBV2,TGTGCCAGCAGCGTAAATAATGAAAAACTGTTTTTT,CASSVNNEKLFF
11,.,.,TRBJ2-2,TRBV7-8,TGTGCCGGGGATAGGACCGGGGAGCTGTTTTTT,CAGDRTGELFF
14,many,.,TRBJ1-6,TRBV12-3/TRBV12-4,TGTGCCAGCAGTTTAGGCGCCGGGAATTCACCCCTCCACTTT,CASSLGAGNSPLHF
15,few,.,TRBJ2-1,TRBV28,TGTGCCAGCAGTTCTTATCACGTATACCGCAATGAGCAGTTCTTC,CASSSYHVYRNEQFF
15,.,.,TRBJ2-7,TRBV4-3,TGCGCCAGCAGCCAGCTTAGCGATGAATCCTACGAGCAGTACTTC,CASSQLSDESYEQYF
16,few,TRBD1,TRBJ2-6,TRBV28,TGTGCCAGCAGCCCCGACAGGGCCTCTGGGGCCAACGTCCTGACTTTC,CASSPDRASGANVLTF
15,few,TRBD1,TRBJ2-7,TRBV5-1,TGCGCCAGCAGCCCGTCACAGGGGGCAGGGTACGAGCAGTACTTC,CASSPSQGAGYEQYF
15,.,TRBD1,TRBJ2-2,TRBV28,TGTGCCAGCAGTCGCGACAGGGGGCTCACCGGGGAGCTGTTTTTT,CASSRDRGLTGELFF
17,many,TRBD1,TRBJ2-1,TRBV7-2,TGTGCCAGCAGCCCCGCTAGGTCGGACAGGGTTTACAATGAGCAGTTCTTC,CASSPARSDRVYNEQFF
12,few,.,TRBJ2-3,TRBV20-1,TGCAGTGCTAGTGCGGGGTTGGATACGCAGTATTTT,CSASAGLDTQYF
13,few,TRBD1,TRBJ2-5,TRBV28,TGTGCCAGCAGTTGGACAGGGCAGGAGACCCAGTACTTC,CASSWTGQETQYF
16,few,.,TRBJ1-1,TRBV6-6,TGTGCCAGCAATAACCCCAGGGTAGAGGGTAACACTGAAGCTTTCTTT,CASNNPRVEGNTEAFF
14,.,.,TRBJ2-1,TRBV29-1,TGCAGCGTTGTGGAGAGTTTGCGTCCCAATGAGCAGTTCTTC,CSVVESLRPNEQFF
11,few,.,TRBJ2-7,TRBV20-1,TGCAGTGCCCGTGGACAGTACGAGCAGTACTTC,CSARGQYEQYF
19,.,.,TRBJ2-5,TRBV4-3,TGCGCCAGCAGCCAAGAAACTTCTCGTGTGGGCCTGAAGGGAGAGACCCAGTACTTC,CASSQETSRVGLKGETQYF
16,few,TRBD1,TRBJ1-1,TRBV7-8,TGTGCCAGCAGCTCAGGACAGGGGATCGGTGGCACTGAAGCTTTCTTT,CASSSGQGIGGTEAFF
14,few,.,TRBJ1-1,TRBV2,TGTGCCAGCAGGGCAGGGAGTCTCCGCACTGAAGCTTTCTTT,CASRAGSLRTEAFF
15,many,TRBD1,TRBJ2-3,TRBV7-3,TGTGCCAGCAGTCAAGGACAGGGGGCTACAGATACGCAGTATTTT,CASSQGQGATDTQYF
15,many,.,TRBJ2-2,TRBV5-5,TGTGCCAGCAGCTTTAGGACACCGAACACCGGGGAGCTGTTTTTT,CASSFRTPNTGELFF
13,few,TRBD1,TRBJ2-3,TRBV12-3/TRBV12-4,TGTGCCAGCGGACAGGACTCGGCAGATACGCAGTATTTT,CASGQDSADTQYF
18,many,TRBD2,TRBJ2-3,TRBV12-3/TRBV12-4,TGTGCCAGCAGTTTGTCACCGTTACTAGCGGGAGGGGGGGATACGCAGTATTTT,CASSLSPLLAGGGDTQYF
15,.,.,TRBJ2-3,TRBV29-1,TGCAGCGTTGAAGACCCGCCAGGGCGAGCGAATACGCAGTATTTT,CSVEDPPGRANTQYF
14,few,TRBD1,TRBJ2-3,TRBV6-2/TRBV6-3,TGTGCCAGCAGGATAACAGGGGGCGCAGATACGCAGTATTTT,CASRITGGADTQYF